This T cell receptor (delta chain) was recorded in a study of γδ T cells in repeated Plasmodium falciparum infection. Study results and caveats: One small rural Malian village, predominantly a single ethnic group, supplied the cohort.

TCRdb re-called the multiplex PCR reads via CATT. The table records tens of thousands of delta-chain clones, 0.98% of them present only once. V shed 4 bases and J shed 7 bases, with 19 bases lying between them. Germline lookup yields CDR1 TSWWSYY and CDR2 QGS. The CDR3 consists of 15 residues. This clone was counted ten times or more. As yet, its antigen is unknown. Bulk repertoires came from Vgamma9/Vdelta2+ or Vdelta2-negative gammadelta T cells flow-sorted from PBMC. The sequence derives from a pool of human donors (malaria-infected and uninfected, not separated). Sequenced material: gamma-delta T cells from blood. This sequence joins TRDV1 and TRDJ1; no reliable D call. The CDR3 DNA sequence: TGTGCTCTTGGGGGTCTACGCGGAGGATTTGGTAAACTCATCTTT. It is translated as CALGGLRGGFGKLIF.